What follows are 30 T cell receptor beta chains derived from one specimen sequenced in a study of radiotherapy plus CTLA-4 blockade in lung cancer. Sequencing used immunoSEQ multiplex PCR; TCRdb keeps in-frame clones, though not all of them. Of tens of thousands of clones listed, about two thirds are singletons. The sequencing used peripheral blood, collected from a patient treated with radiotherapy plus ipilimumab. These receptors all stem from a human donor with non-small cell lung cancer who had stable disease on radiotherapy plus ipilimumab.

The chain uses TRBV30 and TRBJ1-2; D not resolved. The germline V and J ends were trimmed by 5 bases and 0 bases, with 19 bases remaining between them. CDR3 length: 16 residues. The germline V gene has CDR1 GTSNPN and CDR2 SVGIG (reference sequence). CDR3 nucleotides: TGTGCCTGGCGAGGCCCTTTGTTAGTAGCTAACTATGGCTACACCTTC. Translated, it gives CAWRGPLLVANYGYTF.

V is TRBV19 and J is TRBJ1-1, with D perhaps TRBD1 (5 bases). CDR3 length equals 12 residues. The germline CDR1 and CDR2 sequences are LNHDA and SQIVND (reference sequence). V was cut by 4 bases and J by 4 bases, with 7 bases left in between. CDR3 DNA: TGTGCCAGTAGTAGACAGTTCACTGAAGCTTTCTTT. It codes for CASSRQFTEAFF.

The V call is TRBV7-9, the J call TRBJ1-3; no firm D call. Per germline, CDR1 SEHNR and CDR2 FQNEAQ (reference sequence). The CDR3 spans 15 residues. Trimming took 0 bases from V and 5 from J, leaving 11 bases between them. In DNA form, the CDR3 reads TGTGCCAGCAGCTTAGCCGTCAGCGGCCGAAACACCATATATTTT. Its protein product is CASSLAVSGRNTIYF.

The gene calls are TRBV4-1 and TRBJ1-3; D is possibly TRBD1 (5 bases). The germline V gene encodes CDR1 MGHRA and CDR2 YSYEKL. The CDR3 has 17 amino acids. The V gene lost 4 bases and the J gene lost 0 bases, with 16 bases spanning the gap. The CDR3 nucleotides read TGCGCCAGCAGCCGCAGACCACAGGAAAACTCTGGAAACACCATATATTTT. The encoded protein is CASSRRPQENSGNTIYF.

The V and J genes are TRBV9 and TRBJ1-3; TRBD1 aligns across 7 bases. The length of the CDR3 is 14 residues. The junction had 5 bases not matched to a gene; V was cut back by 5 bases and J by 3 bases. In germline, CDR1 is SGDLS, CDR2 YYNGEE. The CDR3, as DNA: TGTGCCAGCAGGGAAGGGGGCTATGGAAACACCATATATTTT. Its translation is CASREGGYGNTIYF.

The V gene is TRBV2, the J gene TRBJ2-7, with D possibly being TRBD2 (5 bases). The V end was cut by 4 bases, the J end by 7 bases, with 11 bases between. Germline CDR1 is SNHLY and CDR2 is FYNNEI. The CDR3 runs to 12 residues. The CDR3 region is CASSGSGLEQYF. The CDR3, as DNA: TGTGCCAGCAGTGGGAGCGGACTTGAGCAGTACTTC.

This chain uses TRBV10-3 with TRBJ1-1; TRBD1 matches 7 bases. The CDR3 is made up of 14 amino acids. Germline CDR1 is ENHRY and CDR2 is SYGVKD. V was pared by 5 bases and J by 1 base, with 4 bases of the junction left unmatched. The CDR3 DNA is TGTGCCATCAGTAGACGACAGGGGAACACTGAAGCTTTCTTT. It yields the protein CAISRRQGNTEAFF.

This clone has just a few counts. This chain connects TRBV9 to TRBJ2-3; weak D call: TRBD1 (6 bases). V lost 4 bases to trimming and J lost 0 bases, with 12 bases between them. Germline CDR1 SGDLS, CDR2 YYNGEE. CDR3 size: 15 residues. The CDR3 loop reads CASSLQGSSTDTQYF. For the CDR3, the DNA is TGTGCCAGCAGCCTACAGGGATCTAGCACAGATACGCAGTATTTT.

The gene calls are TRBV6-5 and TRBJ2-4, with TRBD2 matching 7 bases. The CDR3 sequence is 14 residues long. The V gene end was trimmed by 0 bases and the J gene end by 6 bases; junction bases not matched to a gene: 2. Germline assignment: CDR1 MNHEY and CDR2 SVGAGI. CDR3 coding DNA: TGTGCCAGCAGTTACTCGAGGGAGGGAAACATTCAGTACTTC. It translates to CASSYSREGNIQYF.

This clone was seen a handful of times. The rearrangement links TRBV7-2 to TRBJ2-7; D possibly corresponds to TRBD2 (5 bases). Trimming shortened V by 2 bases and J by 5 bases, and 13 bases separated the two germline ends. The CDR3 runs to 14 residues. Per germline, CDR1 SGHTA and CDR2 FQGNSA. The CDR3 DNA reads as TGTGCCAGCAGCTTACGGCTAGCCGTCAACGAGCAGTACTTC. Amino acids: CASSLRLAVNEQYF. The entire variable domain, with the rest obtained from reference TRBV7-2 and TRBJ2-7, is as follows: GAGVSQSPSNKVTEKGKDVELRCDPISGHTALYWYRQSLGQGLEFLIYFQGNSAPDKSGLPSDRFSAERTGGSVSTLTIQRTQQEDSAVYLCASSLRLAVNEQYFGPGTRLTVT.

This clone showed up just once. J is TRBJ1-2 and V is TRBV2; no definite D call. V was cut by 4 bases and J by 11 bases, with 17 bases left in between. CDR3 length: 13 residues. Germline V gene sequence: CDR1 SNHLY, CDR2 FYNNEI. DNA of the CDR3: TGTGCCAGCAGTGGTGACTCCCCCGAGGGTTACACCTTC. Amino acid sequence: CASSGDSPEGYTF.

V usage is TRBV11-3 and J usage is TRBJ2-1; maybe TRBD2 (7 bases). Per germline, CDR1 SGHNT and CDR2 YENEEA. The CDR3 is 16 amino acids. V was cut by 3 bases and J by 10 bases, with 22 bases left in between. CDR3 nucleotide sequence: TGTGCCAGCAGCTTCCAGACGGGGGGCCTGGTCGGGGAGCAGTTCTTC. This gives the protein CASSFQTGGLVGEQFF.

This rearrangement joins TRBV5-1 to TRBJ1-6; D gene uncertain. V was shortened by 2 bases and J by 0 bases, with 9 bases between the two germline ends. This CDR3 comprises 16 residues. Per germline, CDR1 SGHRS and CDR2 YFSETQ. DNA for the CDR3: TGCGCCAGCAGCTTAAGTGCAGGCTCCTATAATTCACCCCTCCACTTT. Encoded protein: CASSLSAGSYNSPLHF. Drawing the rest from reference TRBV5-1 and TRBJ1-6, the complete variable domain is KAGVTQTPRYLIKTRGQQVTLSCSPISGHRSVSWYQQTPGQGLQFLFEYFSETQRNKGNFPGRFSGRQFSNSRSEMNVSTLELGDSALYLCASSLSAGSYNSPLHFGNGTRLTVT.

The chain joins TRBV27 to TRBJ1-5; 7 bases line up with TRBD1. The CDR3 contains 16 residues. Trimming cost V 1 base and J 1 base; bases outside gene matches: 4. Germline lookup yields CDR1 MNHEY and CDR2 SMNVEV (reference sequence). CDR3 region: CASSLYGTASNQPQHF. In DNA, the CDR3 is TGTGCCAGCAGTTTATACGGGACAGCAAGCAATCAGCCCCAGCATTTT.

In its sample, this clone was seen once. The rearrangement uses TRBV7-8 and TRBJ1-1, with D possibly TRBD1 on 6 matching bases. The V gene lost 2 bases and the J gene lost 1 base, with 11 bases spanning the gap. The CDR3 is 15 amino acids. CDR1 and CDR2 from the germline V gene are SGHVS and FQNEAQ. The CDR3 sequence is CASSLTNRENTEAFF. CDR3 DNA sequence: TGTGCCAGCAGCTTAACAAACAGGGAGAACACTGAAGCTTTCTTT.

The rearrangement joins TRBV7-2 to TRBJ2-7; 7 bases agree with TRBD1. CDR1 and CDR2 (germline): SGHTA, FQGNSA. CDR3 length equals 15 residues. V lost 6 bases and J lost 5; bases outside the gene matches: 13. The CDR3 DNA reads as TGTGCCAGCAGACCCCGTAGCAGGGGGTTAGACGAGCAGTACTTC. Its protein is CASRPRSRGLDEQYF.

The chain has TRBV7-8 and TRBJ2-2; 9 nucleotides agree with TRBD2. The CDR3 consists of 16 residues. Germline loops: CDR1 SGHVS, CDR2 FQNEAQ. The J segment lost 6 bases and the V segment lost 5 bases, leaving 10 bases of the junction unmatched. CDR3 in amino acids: CASSQAGGRVAGELFF. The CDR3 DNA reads TGTGCCAGCAGCCAAGCGGGGGGCAGGGTTGCCGGGGAGCTGTTTTTT.

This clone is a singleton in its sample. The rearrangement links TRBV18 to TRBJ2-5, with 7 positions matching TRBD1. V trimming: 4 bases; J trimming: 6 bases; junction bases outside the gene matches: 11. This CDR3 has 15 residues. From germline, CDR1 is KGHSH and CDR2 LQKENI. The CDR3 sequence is CASSLSDRSVKTQYF. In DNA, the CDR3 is TGTGCCAGCTCACTGTCGGACAGGAGCGTAAAGACCCAGTACTTC.

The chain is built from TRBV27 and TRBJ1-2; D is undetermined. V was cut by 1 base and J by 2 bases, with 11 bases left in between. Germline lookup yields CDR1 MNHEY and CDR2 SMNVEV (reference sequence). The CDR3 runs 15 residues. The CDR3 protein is CASSLFSRQNYGYTF. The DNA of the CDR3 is TGTGCCAGCAGTTTATTTTCCAGGCAGAACTATGGCTACACCTTC.

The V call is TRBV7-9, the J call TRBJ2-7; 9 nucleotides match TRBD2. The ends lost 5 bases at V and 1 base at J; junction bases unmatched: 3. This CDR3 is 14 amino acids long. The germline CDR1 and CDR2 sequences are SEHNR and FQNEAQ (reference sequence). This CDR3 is CASSDSGGSYEQYF. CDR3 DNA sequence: TGTGCCAGCAGCGATAGCGGGGGATCCTACGAGCAGTACTTC.

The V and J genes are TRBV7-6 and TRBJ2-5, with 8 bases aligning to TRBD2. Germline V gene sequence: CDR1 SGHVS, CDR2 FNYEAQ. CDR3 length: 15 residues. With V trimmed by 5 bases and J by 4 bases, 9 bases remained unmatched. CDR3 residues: CASSQRGQLVETQYF. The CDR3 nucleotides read TGTGCCAGCAGCCAGCGGGGGCAGTTGGTAGAGACCCAGTACTTC. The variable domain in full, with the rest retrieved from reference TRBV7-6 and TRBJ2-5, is GAGVSQSPRYKVTKRGQDVALRCDPISGHVSLYWYRQALGQGPEFLTYFNYEAQQDKSGLPNDRFSAERPEGSISTLTIQRTEQRDSAMYRCASSQRGQLVETQYFGPGTRLLVL.

The CDR3 bases are TGTGCCAGCAGCACAGGGGGAAGGGAGACCCAGTACTTC. Amino acid sequence: CASSTGGRETQYF. J is TRBJ2-5 and V is TRBV5-4; 8 bases agree with TRBD1. The V gene's germline CDR1 is SGHNT and CDR2 YYREEE (reference sequence). The V gene end was trimmed by 4 bases and the J gene end by 5 bases; junction bases not matched to a gene: 4. The CDR3 totals 13 residues.

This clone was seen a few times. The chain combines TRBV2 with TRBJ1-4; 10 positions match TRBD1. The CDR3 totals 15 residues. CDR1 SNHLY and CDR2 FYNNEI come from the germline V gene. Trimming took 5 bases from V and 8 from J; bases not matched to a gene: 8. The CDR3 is CASSPGTGVGEKLFF. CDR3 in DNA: TGTGCCAGCAGTCCCGGGACAGGGGTAGGCGAAAAACTGTTTTTT.

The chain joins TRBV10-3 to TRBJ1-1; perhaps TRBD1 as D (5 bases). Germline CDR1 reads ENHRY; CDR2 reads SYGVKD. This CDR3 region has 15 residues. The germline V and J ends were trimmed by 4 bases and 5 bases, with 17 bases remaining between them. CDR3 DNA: TGTGCCATCAGTGGAGGGGCTCATGCGGGGACTGAAGCTTTCTTT. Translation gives CAISGGAHAGTEAFF.

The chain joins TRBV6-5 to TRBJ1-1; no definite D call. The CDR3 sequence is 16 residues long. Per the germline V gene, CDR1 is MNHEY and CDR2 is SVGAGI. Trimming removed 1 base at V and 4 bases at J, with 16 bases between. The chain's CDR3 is CASSYYSRTYSTEAFF. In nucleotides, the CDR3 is TGTGCCAGCAGTTACTACTCAAGAACCTATAGCACTGAAGCTTTCTTT.

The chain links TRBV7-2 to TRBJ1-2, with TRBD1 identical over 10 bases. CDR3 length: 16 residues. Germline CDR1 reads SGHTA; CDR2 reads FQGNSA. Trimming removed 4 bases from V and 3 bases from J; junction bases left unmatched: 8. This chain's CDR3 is CASSSGETGGYYGYTF. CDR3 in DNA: TGTGCCAGCAGCTCAGGCGAGACAGGGGGCTACTATGGCTACACCTTC. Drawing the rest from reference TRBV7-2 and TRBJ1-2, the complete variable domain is GAGVSQSPSNKVTEKGKDVELRCDPISGHTALYWYRQSLGQGLEFLIYFQGNSAPDKSGLPSDRFSAERTGGSVSTLTIQRTQQEDSAVYLCASSSGETGGYYGYTFGSGTRLTVV.

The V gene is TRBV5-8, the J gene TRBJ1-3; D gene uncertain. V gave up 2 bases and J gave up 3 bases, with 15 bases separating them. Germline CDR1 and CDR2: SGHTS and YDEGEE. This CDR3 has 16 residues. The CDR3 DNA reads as TGTGCCAGCAGCTTCTCGCGGGCCGGCGGTGGAAACACCATATATTTT. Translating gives CASSFSRAGGGNTIYF.

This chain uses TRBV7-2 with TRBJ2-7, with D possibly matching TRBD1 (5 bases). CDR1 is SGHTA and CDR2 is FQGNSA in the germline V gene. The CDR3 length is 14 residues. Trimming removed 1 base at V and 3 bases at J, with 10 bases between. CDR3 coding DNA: TGTGCCAGCAGCTTAGTATCAGGGAACTACGAGCAGTACTTC. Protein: CASSLVSGNYEQYF.

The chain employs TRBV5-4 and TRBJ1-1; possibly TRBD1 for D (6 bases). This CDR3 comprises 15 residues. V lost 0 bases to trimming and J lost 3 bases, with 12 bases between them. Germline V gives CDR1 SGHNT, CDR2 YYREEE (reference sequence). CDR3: CASSLALGAYTEAFF. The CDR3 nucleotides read TGTGCCAGCAGCTTGGCCCTGGGGGCGTACACTGAAGCTTTCTTT. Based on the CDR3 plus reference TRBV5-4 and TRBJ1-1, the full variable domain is ETGVTQSPTHLIKTRGQQVTLRCSSQSGHNTVSWYQQALGQGPQFIFQYYREEENGRGNFPPRFSGLQFPNYSSELNVNALELDDSALYLCASSLALGAYTEAFFGQGTRLTVV.

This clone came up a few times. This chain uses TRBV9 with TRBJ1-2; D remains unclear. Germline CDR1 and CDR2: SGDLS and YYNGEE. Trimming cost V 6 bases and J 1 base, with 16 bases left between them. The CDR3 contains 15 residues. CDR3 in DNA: TGTGCCAGCACCAGTAGCGGTAGAAATAACTATGGCTACACCTTC. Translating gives CASTSSGRNNYGYTF.